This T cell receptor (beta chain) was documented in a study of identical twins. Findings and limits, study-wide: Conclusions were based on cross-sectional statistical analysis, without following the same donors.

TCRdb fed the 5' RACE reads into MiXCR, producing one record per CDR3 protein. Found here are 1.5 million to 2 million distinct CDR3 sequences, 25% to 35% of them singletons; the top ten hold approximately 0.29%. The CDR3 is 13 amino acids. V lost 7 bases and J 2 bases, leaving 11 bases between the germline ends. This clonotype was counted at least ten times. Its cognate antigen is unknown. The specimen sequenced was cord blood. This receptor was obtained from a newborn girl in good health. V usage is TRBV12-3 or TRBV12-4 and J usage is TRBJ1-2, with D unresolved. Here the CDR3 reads CASNPRLNYGYTF. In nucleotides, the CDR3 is TGTGCCAGCAACCCCCGCTTAAACTATGGCTACACCTTC.